Listed here are 26 T cell receptor beta chains from one sample, sequenced in a study of blood T cell repertoires in COVID-19 (dated by TCRdb to the early 2020s). The library relied on the immunoSEQ multiplex PCR assay. In TCRdb, the immuneACCESS table is reduced to in-frame sequences with V and J assigned. These tables do not hold every clone; where another copy was compared, an unresolved V gene accounts for under half, and the others remain unexplained. The sample table shows roughly 180,000 clones, and 80% to 85% are seen once. Of the sample, approximately 12% is held by the ten largest clones. The sequenced sample consisted of peripheral blood. These receptors originate from a woman older than 75 with COVID-19, enrolled during active disease.

This clone has just a few counts. The chain is built from TRBV5-1 and TRBJ2-7, with 10 bases aligning to TRBD1. The V segment lost 0 bases and the J segment 4 bases; nucleotides outside the gene matches: 7. From germline, CDR1 is SGHRS and CDR2 YFSETQ. This CDR3 comprises 16 residues. The CDR3 bases are TGCGCCAGCAGCTTGGCCGCGGGACAGGGGACTTACGAGCAGTACTTC. Protein: CASSLAAGQGTYEQYF.

The genes are TRBV4-1 and TRBJ2-7; 10 nucleotides agree with TRBD2. Trimming at V came to 0 bases and at J to 3 bases, leaving 5 bases not matched to a gene. The germline V gene has CDR1 MGHRA and CDR2 YSYEKL. This CDR3 is built from 16 residues. CDR3 amino acids: CASSQDSGTSVYEQYF. CDR3 DNA sequence: TGCGCCAGCAGCCAAGACTCCGGGACTAGCGTCTACGAGCAGTACTTC.

V gene TRBV10-3 combines with J gene TRBJ2-2; D unresolved. V dropped 3 bases and J dropped 0 bases, with 5 bases sitting between them. Germline V gene sequence: CDR1 ENHRY, CDR2 SYGVKD. The CDR3 runs 14 residues. CDR3 residues: CAISDRPNTGELFF. CDR3 nucleotide sequence: TGTGCCATCAGTGACAGGCCGAACACCGGGGAGCTGTTTTTT.

V and J are TRBV11-2 and TRBJ2-6; a weak D match, TRBD1 (6 bases). Germline V gene lookup returns CDR1 SGHAT and CDR2 FQNNGV. CDR3 length: 17 residues. The V and J ends lost 5 bases and 1 base respectively, with 15 bases between them. CDR3 in amino acids: CASSPERTGSGANVLTF. The CDR3 DNA reads TGTGCCAGCAGCCCCGAGAGAACAGGGTCTGGGGCCAACGTCCTGACTTTC.

The chain combines TRBV7-2 with TRBJ1-1, with a possible D match to TRBD1 (6 bases). Looked up from germline, CDR1 is SGHTA and CDR2 is FQGNSA. This CDR3 comprises 14 residues. V was clipped by 3 bases and J by 5 bases, with 13 bases between them. CDR3 nucleotides: TGTGCCAGCAGCTTTTCGACAGGATATACTGAAGCTTTCTTT. The encoded protein is CASSFSTGYTEAFF.

The V gene is TRBV5-5, the J gene TRBJ1-6, with D possibly TRBD1 on 6 matching bases. Germline V gene sequence: CDR1 SGHKS, CDR2 YYEKEE (reference sequence). The CDR3 runs to 17 residues. V was pared by 1 base and J by 0 bases, with 11 bases between. CDR3 nucleotides: TGTGCCAGCAGCTTGACAGGGACAAGCTCCTATAATTCACCCCTCCACTTT. Translating it yields CASSLTGTSSYNSPLHF.

V is TRBV19 and J is TRBJ1-5, with 7 bases aligning to TRBD1. The germline V gene has CDR1 LNHDA and CDR2 SQIVND (reference sequence). The CDR3 totals 14 residues. Trimming took 2 bases from V and 7 from J; bases not matched to a gene: 5. CDR3 nucleotide sequence: TGTGCCAGTAGTATAAGGCAGGGGGAACAGCCCCAGCATTTT. Its protein product is CASSIRQGEQPQHF.

The sample holds a few counts of this clone. CDR3 residues: CASSSQNLGGRQPQHF. The CDR3, as DNA: TGTGCCAGCAGTTCTCAAAATTTGGGAGGCAGGCAGCCCCAGCATTTT. The rearrangement links TRBV27 to TRBJ1-5; D remains unclear. Between the trimmed V and J ends, which lost 4 bases and 7 bases, there was a span of 20 bases. The CDR3 sequence is 16 residues long. CDR1 MNHEY and CDR2 SMNVEV come from the germline V gene (reference sequence).

V gene TRBV19 combines with J gene TRBJ1-5; D is unresolved. The CDR3 is 16 amino acids. V gave up 1 base and J gave up 0 bases, with 10 bases separating them. Looked up from germline, CDR1 is LNHDA and CDR2 is SQIVND (reference sequence). CDR3 protein: CASSIAGVYSNQPQHF. CDR3 sequence (DNA): TGTGCCAGTAGTATAGCCGGAGTTTATAGCAATCAGCCCCAGCATTTT.

This clone was recorded a few times. This chain joins TRBV7-2 and TRBJ2-4; 10 positions agree with TRBD1. Per germline, CDR1 SGHTA and CDR2 FQGNSA. Losses at the gene ends were 6 bases for V and 8 bases for J; bases not matched to a gene: 7. The CDR3 is 14 residues long. DNA for the CDR3: TGTGCCAGCAGTCCCGGGACAGGGGATTACATTCAGTACTTC. Translating it yields CASSPGTGDYIQYF. The whole variable domain, filled in from reference TRBV7-2 and TRBJ2-4, reads GAGVSQSPSNKVTEKGKDVELRCDPISGHTALYWYRQSLGQGLEFLIYFQGNSAPDKSGLPSDRFSAERTGGSVSTLTIQRTQQEDSAVYLCASSPGTGDYIQYFGAGTRLSVL.

This clone was picked up a small number of times. The J gene is TRBJ2-3, the V gene TRBV5-1; D unresolved. Per the germline V gene, CDR1 is SGHRS and CDR2 is YFSETQ. V was cut by 2 bases and J by 6 bases, with 4 bases left in between. The CDR3 covers 11 residues. CDR3: CASSFGDTQYF. In DNA form, the CDR3 reads TGCGCCAGCAGCTTCGGGGATACGCAGTATTTT.

The chain couples TRBV12-5 to TRBJ1-5; no definite D call. Germline assignment: CDR1 LGHNT and CDR2 FRNRAP. V shed 5 bases and J shed 5 bases, with 10 bases lying between them. This CDR3 has 13 residues. In DNA form, the CDR3 reads TGTGCTAGTGGTCTAGATCTATATCAGCCCCAGCATTTT. Encoded protein: CASGLDLYQPQHF.

The table lists this clone with a count of one. Other DNA sequences in this sample translate to the same CDR3. V gene TRBV12-3 or TRBV12-4 combines with J gene TRBJ1-2, with TRBD1 matching over 7 bases. V shed 6 bases and J 4 bases; nucleotides not matched to a gene: 5. This CDR3 is built from 13 residues. The CDR3 region is CASSPDRTYGYTF. For the CDR3, the DNA is TGTGCCAGCAGCCCGGACAGGACCTATGGCTACACCTTC.

The sample holds one count of this clone. The gene calls are TRBV7-2 and TRBJ2-5, with D uncertain. Germline lookup yields CDR1 SGHTA and CDR2 FQGNSA. Trimming stripped 1 base from V and 4 bases from J, with 7 bases between. The CDR3 covers 13 residues. The DNA for the CDR3 is TGTGCCAGCAGCTTAGGGCCGGGAGAGACCCAGTACTTC. Its translation is CASSLGPGETQYF.

J is TRBJ2-7 and V is TRBV6-5; 10 nucleotides align to TRBD2. Germline values: CDR1 MNHEY, CDR2 SVGAGI. Trimming at V came to 4 bases and at J to 5 bases, leaving 5 bases not matched to a gene. CDR3 size: 14 residues. The CDR3 bases are TGTGCCAGCAGTTTAATAGCGGGAGGTCACGAGCAGTACTTC. The encoded protein is CASSLIAGGHEQYF.

This chain connects TRBV5-1 to TRBJ1-1; tentative D call: TRBD1 (6 bases). Germline values: CDR1 SGHRS, CDR2 YFSETQ. The CDR3 is 14 amino acids. V lost 1 base and J lost 6, with 13 bases in between. The CDR3 spells CASSLMGAVAEAFF. CDR3 DNA: TGCGCCAGCAGCTTGATGGGGGCGGTGGCTGAAGCTTTCTTT. The complete variable domain, with remaining parts taken from reference TRBV5-1 and TRBJ1-1, reads KAGVTQTPRYLIKTRGQQVTLSCSPISGHRSVSWYQQTPGQGLQFLFEYFSETQRNKGNFPGRFSGRQFSNSRSEMNVSTLELGDSALYLCASSLMGAVAEAFFGQGTRLTVV.

The chain uses TRBV5-4 and TRBJ2-3, with TRBD2 identical over 15 bases. CDR3 length: 17 amino acids. The germline V gene has CDR1 SGHNT and CDR2 YYREEE (reference sequence). V lost 4 bases, J lost 2 bases, and 5 bases stayed unmatched. CDR3 coding DNA: TGTGCCAGCAGCCCTGGACTAGCGGGGGGGAACACAGATACGCAGTATTTT. It yields the protein CASSPGLAGGNTDTQYF.

This clone was observed once. The chain links TRBV3-1 (or the pseudogene TRBV3-2) to TRBJ1-3, with 7 bases identical to TRBD1. The CDR3 runs 15 residues. The germline V gene encodes CDR1 LGHDT and CDR2 YNNKEL (reference sequence). With V trimmed by 4 bases and J by 4 bases, 7 bases remained unmatched. CDR3: CASSRATGVGNTIYF. The CDR3 DNA follows: TGTGCCAGCAGCCGAGCTACAGGGGTCGGAAACACCATATATTTT.

The rearrangement links TRBV10-3 to TRBJ1-3; possible D gene TRBD1, 5 bases. Germline CDR1 reads ENHRY; CDR2 reads SYGVKD. V was trimmed by 4 bases and J by 4 bases, leaving 11 bases between them. The CDR3 totals 14 residues. The CDR3 loop is CAISGGQQGNTIYF. In DNA form, the CDR3 reads TGTGCCATCAGTGGGGGCCAGCAAGGAAACACCATATATTTT.

This chain links TRBV18 with TRBJ2-5; a weak D match, TRBD1 (5 bases). Trimming cost V 3 bases and J 5 bases, with 10 bases left between them. CDR1 is KGHSH and CDR2 is LQKENI in the germline V gene. This CDR3 comprises 13 residues. CDR3 nucleotides: TGTGCCAGCTCACCGACAGAGATCGAGACCCAGTACTTC. This encodes CASSPTEIETQYF.

This clone was counted a single time. This chain uses TRBV15 with TRBJ1-5, with D perhaps TRBD1 (6 bases). The germline V gene has CDR1 LNHNV and CDR2 YYDKDF (reference sequence). The length of the CDR3 is 18 residues. Trimming cost V 5 bases and J 2 bases, with 22 bases left between them. CDR3 in DNA: TGTGCCACCAGCGCCCGAAAGGGGGGGGCAAGAGGCAATCAGCCCCAGCATTTT. Amino acids: CATSARKGGARGNQPQHF.

V usage is TRBV19 and J usage is TRBJ2-4; 9 bases are a match to TRBD2. J was trimmed by 8 bases and V by 4 bases; bases with no gene match: 12. The length of the CDR3 is 16 residues. Germline V gene lookup returns CDR1 LNHDA and CDR2 SQIVND (reference sequence). This chain's CDR3 is CASSTFSGGPGDIQYF. The DNA for the CDR3 is TGTGCCAGTAGTACTTTTAGCGGGGGCCCGGGGGACATTCAGTACTTC.

This sequence joins TRBV5-5 and TRBJ2-2; no clear D. The CDR3 spans 17 residues. From germline, CDR1 is SGHKS and CDR2 YYEKEE (reference sequence). With 5 bases removed from V and 1 base from J, the gap between germline ends came to 18 bases. Here the CDR3 DNA reads TGTGCCAGCAGTTCCCCCACAAGGAGTTGGAACACCGGGGAGCTGTTTTTT. Its translation: CASSSPTRSWNTGELFF.

The J gene is TRBJ2-5, the V gene TRBV10-3; TRBD1 agrees at 7 bases. CDR1 is ENHRY and CDR2 is SYGVKD in the germline V gene. The CDR3 is 14 residues long. V was clipped by 10 bases and J by 5 bases; unmatched bases: 13. CDR3 region: CATKKTGDGETQYF. In DNA form, the CDR3 reads TGTGCCACCAAGAAAACAGGGGACGGGGAGACCCAGTACTTC.

To note about this clone: Relative to the germline gene, one junction end is altered; a read error may explain this. The chain carries TRBV10-3 and TRBJ2-1, with D maybe TRBD1 (7 bases). The CDR3 has 16 amino acids. From germline, CDR1 is ENHRY and CDR2 SYGVKD. This CDR3 is CAISPARGGTDVPKVF. CDR3 nucleotides: TGTGCCATCAGCCCCGCACGAGGGGGGACAGACGTACCGAAGGTCTTC.

The chain is built from TRBV2 and TRBJ2-7; 7 bases are shared with TRBD1. V trimming: 6 bases; J trimming: 0 bases; junction bases outside the gene matches: 11. The germline V gene encodes CDR1 SNHLY and CDR2 FYNNEI. This CDR3 is built from 16 residues. CDR3 residues: CASSPYPDRSSYEQYF. The CDR3, as DNA: TGTGCCAGCAGCCCCTACCCGGACAGGAGCTCCTACGAGCAGTACTTC.